The 29 T cell receptor beta chains reported below all come from one sample, sequenced in a study of blood T cell repertoires in COVID-19. Assay: immunoSEQ multiplex PCR; the TCRdb copy retains only in-frame clones and omits some. Of 150,000 to 200,000 clones in the sample, less than 90% are singletons; the top ten hold 10% to 11%. Material for sequencing was peripheral blood. The receptors stem from a woman in her sixties or seventies with COVID-19, enrolled during active disease.

The chain recombines TRBV4-3 with TRBJ2-2; D not certain. Trimming shortened V by 1 base and J by 1 base, and 7 bases separated the two germline ends. The CDR3 covers 15 residues. The germline CDR1 and CDR2 sequences are LGHNA and YSLEER. CDR3 sequence reads: CASSQVTGNTGELFF. CDR3 nucleotide sequence: TGCGCCAGCAGCCAAGTTACGGGGAACACCGGGGAGCTGTTTTTT.

This sequence joins TRBV10-3 and TRBJ1-1, with D perhaps TRBD1 (5 bases). Trimming removed 4 bases at V and 4 bases at J, with 10 bases between. The CDR3 totals 13 residues. Germline CDR1 is ENHRY and CDR2 is SYGVKD. In nucleotides, the CDR3 is TGTGCCATCAGTGTCATGGGGGGCACTGAAGCTTTCTTT. This codes for CAISVMGGTEAFF.

The V call is TRBV12-3 or TRBV12-4, the J call TRBJ1-4; the match to TRBD1 covers 7 bases. The CDR3 contains 11 residues. Trimming removed 5 bases from V and 16 bases from J; junction bases left unmatched: 7. The CDR3 DNA is TGTGCCAGCAGTCTCGGGACAGAAGAGTTTTTT. Its protein is CASSLGTEEFF.

The chain couples TRBV18 to TRBJ2-5, with TRBD1 identical over 10 bases. The CDR3 contains 14 residues. V shed 3 bases and J 4 bases; nucleotides not matched to a gene: 2. The V gene's germline CDR1 is KGHSH and CDR2 LQKENI. CDR3 nucleotides: TGTGCCAGCTCACCCGACAGGGGGCGAGAGACCCAGTACTTC. Protein sequence: CASSPDRGRETQYF.

This rearrangement joins TRBV29-1 to TRBJ2-2; D is perhaps TRBD1 (6 bases). Germline CDR1 and CDR2: SQVTM and ANQGSEA. The V and J ends lost 5 bases and 5 bases respectively, with 12 bases between them. The CDR3 covers 13 residues. CDR3 protein: CSVYRVGTGELFF. CDR3 nucleotide sequence: TGCAGCGTTTACAGGGTTGGAACCGGGGAGCTGTTTTTT.

The chain couples TRBV5-6 to TRBJ1-6; no clear D gene. This CDR3 comprises 15 residues. Germline CDR1 reads SGHDT; CDR2 reads YYEEEE. V was shortened by 4 bases and J by 2 bases, with 10 bases between the two germline ends. For the CDR3, the DNA is TGTGCCAGCAGCGACGCGGGCCCCTATAATTCACCCCTCCACTTT. It encodes CASSDAGPYNSPLHF.

The rearrangement uses TRBV7-2 and TRBJ2-3, with 11 nucleotides matching TRBD2. V lost 5 bases, J lost 5 bases, and 6 bases stayed unmatched. The CDR3 is made up of 15 amino acids. The germline V gene encodes CDR1 SGHTA and CDR2 FQGNSA. The CDR3 loop is CASSPTSGNIDTQYF. For the CDR3, the DNA is TGTGCCAGCAGCCCGACTAGCGGGAATATAGATACGCAGTATTTT.

This clone occurred once. CDR3 DNA sequence: TGCGCCAGCAGCCAAGATGTCAGGGAGGACATTCAGTACTTC. It is translated as CASSQDVREDIQYF. This chain connects TRBV4-3 to TRBJ2-4, with D tentatively TRBD2 (6 bases). CDR1 and CDR2 (germline): LGHNA, YSLEER. V lost 0 bases to trimming and J lost 8 bases, with 11 bases between them. The CDR3 totals 14 residues.

The chain is built from TRBV6-5 and TRBJ1-2; TRBD1 might be the D (6 bases). The germline V gene has CDR1 MNHEY and CDR2 SVGAGI. This CDR3 region has 14 residues. Trimming pared 8 bases from V and 4 bases from J, leaving 17 bases between. CDR3 DNA sequence: TGTGCCAGCGGCTCAGGGGCCCGGGGCTATGGCTACACCTTC. Its protein product is CASGSGARGYGYTF.

This rearrangement joins TRBV5-1 to TRBJ2-5, with D maybe TRBD1 (6 bases). This CDR3 region has 15 residues. The V end was cut by 5 bases, the J end by 2 bases, with 16 bases between. The germline V gene encodes CDR1 SGHRS and CDR2 YFSETQ. The CDR3 is CASRGLRGGQETQYF. DNA for the CDR3: TGCGCCAGCAGGGGGCTCAGAGGGGGTCAAGAGACCCAGTACTTC.

This clone was recorded only once. The gene calls are TRBV7-3 and TRBJ2-1; the D gene is possibly TRBD2 (6 bases). Per the germline V gene, CDR1 is SGHTA and CDR2 is FQGTGA. Deletions cut 1 base from V and 2 bases from J, with 9 bases between. The CDR3 is 15 residues long. CDR3 DNA sequence: TGTGCCAGCAGCTTAAACCCGGGAGCCTACAATGAGCAGTTCTTC. Translation gives CASSLNPGAYNEQFF.

The V and J genes are TRBV5-4 and TRBJ1-4, with 7 nucleotides matching TRBD1. The germline CDR1 and CDR2 sequences are SGHNT and YYREEE (reference sequence). This CDR3 has 17 amino acids. J gave up 0 bases and V 4 bases, and 9 bases lay outside the gene matches. CDR3 DNA: TGTGCCAGCAGCCAGATAGGGACAGCCGCAACTAATGAAAAACTGTTTTTT. Its translation is CASSQIGTAATNEKLFF.

The chain links TRBV2 to TRBJ1-4; tentative D call: TRBD1 (6 bases). The CDR3 has 14 residues. Trimming removed 5 bases from V and 7 bases from J, with 14 bases in between. The germline CDR1 and CDR2 sequences are SNHLY and FYNNEI. The CDR3 loop is CASSYRDTGEKLFF. The CDR3 region has the DNA TGTGCCAGCAGTTACAGGGACACGGGTGAAAAACTGTTTTTT.

This clone occurred a few times. J is TRBJ1-4 and V is TRBV29-1, with 7 bases that match TRBD1. Germline lookup yields CDR1 SQVTM and CDR2 ANQGSEA. Germline trimming cut 5 bases from V and 8 bases from J; bases unmatched to any gene: 11. This CDR3 is built from 14 residues. The CDR3 coding sequence is TGCAGCGTTTCCTACAGGGGAAGTATCGAAAAACTGTTTTTT. Protein: CSVSYRGSIEKLFF.

The chain couples TRBV12-3 or TRBV12-4 to TRBJ2-1; the match to TRBD1 covers 7 bases. V was clipped by 5 bases and J by 9 bases; unmatched bases: 7. CDR3 length: 13 residues. The CDR3 nucleotides are TGTGCCAGCAGTCAAGACAGGGCGAGTGAGCAGTTCTTC. The encoded protein is CASSQDRASEQFF.

The chain has TRBV11-2 and TRBJ1-2; the D gene is possibly TRBD1 (6 bases). The CDR3 is made up of 15 amino acids. Germline values: CDR1 SGHAT, CDR2 FQNNGV. The V end was cut by 6 bases, the J end by 4 bases, with 18 bases between. CDR3 region: CASRPDPDSFYGYTF. The DNA for the CDR3 is TGTGCCAGCAGACCAGATCCGGACAGCTTCTATGGCTACACCTTC.

This sequence joins TRBV9 and TRBJ2-1; TRBD2 matches at 11 bases. Germline loops: CDR1 SGDLS, CDR2 YYNGEE. V was pared by 1 base and J by 5 bases, with 8 bases of the junction left unmatched. This CDR3 region has 17 residues. Here the CDR3 DNA reads TGTGCCAGCAGCGTAATAACTAGCGGGGGCTTAAACAATGAGCAGTTCTTC. Translating gives CASSVITSGGLNNEQFF. The entire variable domain, with the rest obtained from reference TRBV9 and TRBJ2-1, is as follows: DSGVTQTPKHLITATGQRVTLRCSPRSGDLSVYWYQQSLDQGLQFLIQYYNGEERAKGNILERFSAQQFPDLHSELNLSSLELGDSALYFCASSVITSGGLNNEQFFGPGTRLTVL.

The chain couples TRBV4-3 to TRBJ2-2, with TRBD2 matching over 9 bases. The CDR3 totals 20 residues. The V segment lost 1 base and the J segment 0 bases; nucleotides outside the gene matches: 12. The germline CDR1 and CDR2 sequences are LGHNA and YSLEER. CDR3 nucleotides: TGCGCCAGCAGCCAAGTGCTTCGAGCGGGAGGCTACACGAACACCGGGGAGCTGTTTTTT. It encodes CASSQVLRAGGYTNTGELFF.

The J gene is TRBJ2-7, the V gene TRBV10-3; D uncertain. The CDR3 covers 13 residues. Looked up from germline, CDR1 is ENHRY and CDR2 is SYGVKD. The V end was cut by 4 bases, the J end by 3 bases, with 10 bases between. CDR3 residues: CAISASGYYEQYF. The CDR3 bases are TGTGCCATCAGTGCCTCCGGTTACTACGAGCAGTACTTC.

The chain uses TRBV12-3 or TRBV12-4 and TRBJ1-1; no definite D call. Trimming pared 1 base from V and 6 bases from J, leaving 6 bases between. The CDR3 spans 12 residues. The CDR3 bases are TGTGCCAGCAGTTTAGTTTCCTCTGAAGCTTTCTTT. Amino acid sequence: CASSLVSSEAFF.

The chain recombines TRBV30 with TRBJ2-3; TRBD2 matches at 10 bases. The V gene end was trimmed by 3 bases and the J gene end by 4 bases; junction bases not matched to a gene: 1. The CDR3 contains 13 residues. Germline-derived CDR1 and CDR2 are GTSNPN and SVGIG (reference sequence). This CDR3 is CAWRTSGADTQYF. In DNA form, the CDR3 reads TGTGCCTGGAGAACTAGCGGGGCAGATACGCAGTATTTT.

This clone was found once. In nucleotides, the CDR3 is TGTGCCAGCAGCCCGTTAGCGGGTGGGGCCTACGAGCAGTACTTC. Translation: CASSPLAGGAYEQYF. The rearrangement joins TRBV4-2 to TRBJ2-7; 7 bases line up with TRBD2. The germline V gene has CDR1 LGHNA and CDR2 YNFKEQ. V shed 4 bases, J shed 2 bases, and the junction held 8 bases outside the gene matches. This CDR3 has 15 amino acids.

This clone came up a few times. The chain recombines TRBV27 with TRBJ1-1, with TRBD1 matching over 7 bases. CDR1 and CDR2 from the germline V gene are MNHEY and SMNVEV (reference sequence). The CDR3 has 16 amino acids. Trimming removed 10 bases from V and 0 bases from J; junction bases left unmatched: 14. DNA of the CDR3: TGTGCCACCGAGGGGTGGGACAGAACCATGAACACTGAAGCTTTCTTT. Protein sequence: CATEGWDRTMNTEAFF.

The V and J genes are TRBV10-1 and TRBJ1-6, with 9 positions matching TRBD1. The junction had 7 bases not matched to a gene; V was cut back by 1 base and J by 9 bases. The CDR3 runs 16 residues. Germline V gene sequence: CDR1 WNHNN, CDR2 SYGVQD (reference sequence). This CDR3 reads CASSEFPGQGSSPLHF. The CDR3, as DNA: TGCGCCAGCAGTGAGTTCCCGGGACAGGGAAGTTCACCCCTCCACTTT.

The CDR3 nucleotides are TGTGCCAGCAGCACCGCACAGGGTCTGAGTAATTCACCCCTCCACTTT. It is translated as CASSTAQGLSNSPLHF. J is TRBJ1-6 and V is TRBV5-4, with D perhaps matching TRBD1 (6 bases). The CDR3 runs to 16 residues. Trimming stripped 4 bases from V and 6 bases from J, with 17 bases between. CDR1 SGHNT and CDR2 YYREEE come from the germline V gene (reference sequence).

The chain links TRBV19 to TRBJ2-7, with D unresolved. Germline values: CDR1 LNHDA, CDR2 SQIVND (reference sequence). The CDR3 runs 13 residues. V lost 3 bases to trimming and J lost 3 bases, with 9 bases between them. CDR3 sequence reads: CASSISRFYEQYF. CDR3 coding DNA: TGTGCCAGTAGTATTAGTAGATTCTACGAGCAGTACTTC.

The genes are TRBV10-3 and TRBJ2-5, with TRBD1 as a possible D gene (6 bases). V was clipped by 7 bases and J by 4 bases, with 13 bases between them. The CDR3 covers 13 residues. The germline gives CDR1 ENHRY, CDR2 SYGVKD. CDR3 region: CAINGGPRETQYF. Written as DNA, the CDR3 is TGTGCCATCAATGGGGGCCCTCGAGAGACCCAGTACTTC.

V is TRBV13 and J is TRBJ2-7; 9 bases align to TRBD2. Germline V gene data show CDR1 as PRHDT and CDR2 as FYEKMQ (reference sequence). V lost 3 bases to trimming and J lost 2 bases; unmatched junction nucleotides: 5. The CDR3 extends over 15 amino acids. The CDR3 is CASSFSSGNPYEQYF. In DNA form, the CDR3 reads TGTGCCAGCAGCTTCTCTAGCGGGAATCCCTACGAGCAGTACTTC.

The rearrangement links TRBV7-9 to TRBJ2-7, with 8 bases matching TRBD1. V lost 5 bases, J lost 5 bases, and 8 bases stayed unmatched. Looked up from germline, CDR1 is SEHNR and CDR2 is FQNEAQ (reference sequence). The CDR3 sequence is 14 residues long. DNA for the CDR3: TGTGCCAGCAGCCGATTGGACAGGGCCAACGAGCAGTACTTC. Protein: CASSRLDRANEQYF. Complete variable domain (other parts from reference TRBV7-9 and TRBJ2-7): DTGVSQNPRHKITKRGQNVTFRCDPISEHNRLYWYRQTLGQGPEFLTYFQNEAQLEKSRLLSDRFSAERPKGSFSTLEIQRTEQGDSAMYLCASSRLDRANEQYFGPGTRLTVT.